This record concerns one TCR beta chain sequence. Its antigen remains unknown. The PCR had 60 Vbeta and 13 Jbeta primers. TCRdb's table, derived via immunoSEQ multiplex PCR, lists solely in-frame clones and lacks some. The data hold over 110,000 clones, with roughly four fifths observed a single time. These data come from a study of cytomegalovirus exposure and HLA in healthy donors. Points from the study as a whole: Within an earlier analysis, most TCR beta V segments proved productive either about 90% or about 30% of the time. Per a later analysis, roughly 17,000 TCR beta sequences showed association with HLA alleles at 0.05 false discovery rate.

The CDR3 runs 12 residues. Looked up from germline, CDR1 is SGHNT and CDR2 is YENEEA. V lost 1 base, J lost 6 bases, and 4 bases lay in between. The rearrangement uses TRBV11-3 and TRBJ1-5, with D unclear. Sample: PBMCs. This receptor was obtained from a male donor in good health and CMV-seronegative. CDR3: CASSLGLQPQHF. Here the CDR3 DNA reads TGTGCCAGCAGCTTAGGTCTTCAGCCCCAGCATTTT.